This TCR beta chain originates from a study of shared clonotypes between healthy human individuals. Study details: Three men and two women, aged 18 to 49, were donors. Three CD4 naive, three CD4 memory, two CD8 naive and one CD8 memory plate were used per donor.

Replicate PCRs from sorted subsets contained 200 ng DNA, which is some 32,000 T cell genomes. Here immunoSEQ multiplex PCR was the method, and the copy in TCRdb shows in-frame clones only, minus some. The table lists fewer than 3 million clones, 80% to 95% of them singletons. The source material was naive CD4+ T cells from PBMCs. Documented subset: CD45RA+ positively selected. The receptor's source is a man aged 18 to 29 in good health. Some clones in this sample may be carry-over from other donors' samples.

In DNA form, the CDR3 reads TGCGCCAGCAGCCCGCAAACGTTAGGTTCTGGCTACACCTTC. Protein sequence: CASSPQTLGSGYTF. The rearrangement uses TRBV5-1 and TRBJ1-2, with unresolved D. V lost 4 bases to trimming and J lost 7 bases, with 17 bases between them. Germline CDR1 is SGHRS and CDR2 is YFSETQ. The CDR3 runs 14 residues.